The 14 T cell receptor beta chains below come from one sample, sequenced in a study of PD-1 blockade in mismatch repair-deficient tumors. Libraries were prepared by immunoSEQ multiplex PCR; TCRdb keeps only in-frame clonotypes and omits some of them. Among about 68,000 clones listed, about 78% were seen once. Sequencing was performed on peripheral blood, taken 2 weeks after starting pembrolizumab. These receptors came from an adult with mismatch repair-deficient cancer.

This clone was observed a few times. The rearrangement links TRBV19 to TRBJ2-7; 11 bases agree with TRBD2. Germline V lookup: CDR1 LNHDA, CDR2 SQIVND (reference sequence). The CDR3 totals 15 residues. Trimming cost V 7 bases and J 3 bases; bases outside gene matches: 8. This chain's CDR3 is CASTTSLAGVYEQYF. The CDR3 nucleotides read TGTGCCAGTACCACGTCACTAGCGGGAGTCTACGAGCAGTACTTC.

The rearrangement joins TRBV6-1 to TRBJ2-7, with D possibly TRBD2 on 6 matching bases. The germline V and J ends were trimmed by 8 bases and 6 bases, with 23 bases remaining between them. The germline CDR1 and CDR2 sequences are MNHNS and SASEGT. This CDR3 contains 15 residues. The CDR3 DNA follows: TGTGCCAGCCGCCTTTCTGCGGGATCTATAGCCGAGCAGTACTTC. Its protein product is CASRLSAGSIAEQYF.

The chain has TRBV7-9 and TRBJ2-1; 9 bases fit TRBD2. Trimming at V came to 6 bases and at J to 3 bases, leaving 6 bases not matched to a gene. Germline assignment: CDR1 SEHNR and CDR2 FQNEAQ (reference sequence). This CDR3 region has 15 residues. CDR3 DNA sequence: TGTGCCAGCAGGAACCGGACTAGCGTCTACAATGAGCAGTTCTTC. Its protein product is CASRNRTSVYNEQFF.

The CDR3 bases are TGTGCCAGTACCACGACAGGAGGGGGAAACACCATATATTTT. Protein: CASTTTGGGNTIYF. The V and J genes are TRBV19 and TRBJ1-3; D is possibly TRBD1 (6 bases). Germline V gives CDR1 LNHDA, CDR2 SQIVND (reference sequence). The CDR3 has 14 amino acids. Trimming stripped 7 bases from V and 4 bases from J, with 14 bases between.

This clone was counted between two and nine times. V is TRBV27 and J is TRBJ2-5; the match to TRBD2 covers 8 bases. Trimming at V came to 5 bases and at J to 5 bases, leaving 10 bases not matched to a gene. The CDR3 is 15 residues long. From germline, CDR1 is MNHEY and CDR2 SMNVEV (reference sequence). Here the CDR3 reads CASSRGAGRDETQYF. The CDR3 bases are TGTGCCAGCAGTCGGGGGGCCGGGAGGGATGAGACCCAGTACTTC.

The gene calls are TRBV19 and TRBJ1-5; the D is unclear. Trimming took off 5 bases at V and 2 bases at J, with 19 bases between the two ends. The CDR3 length is 17 residues. Germline-derived CDR1 and CDR2 are LNHDA and SQIVND (reference sequence). The CDR3 loop reads CASSSPWPGIGNQPQHF. Here the CDR3 DNA reads TGTGCCAGTAGTTCCCCCTGGCCCGGTATTGGCAATCAGCCCCAGCATTTT.

This chain connects TRBV10-2 to TRBJ1-5, with D possibly TRBD1 on 5 matching bases. Between the trimmed V and J ends, which lost 6 bases and 4 bases, there was a span of 10 bases. Germline V gene data show CDR1 as WSHSY and CDR2 as SAAADI. The CDR3 contains 13 residues. CDR3 DNA: TGCGCCAGCAGGAAGGAGGGGAATCAGCCCCAGCATTTT. Amino acid sequence: CASRKEGNQPQHF.

This sequence joins TRBV29-1 and TRBJ2-7; a possible D gene is TRBD1 (6 bases). The CDR3 extends over 13 amino acids. Germline lookup yields CDR1 SQVTM and CDR2 ANQGSEA. Between the trimmed V and J ends, which lost 3 bases and 6 bases, there was a span of 15 bases. The CDR3 loop is CSVDLISGAEQYF. The CDR3 DNA reads TGCAGCGTTGACCTTATCTCAGGGGCCGAGCAGTACTTC.

This chain uses TRBV11-3 with TRBJ2-7; TRBD1 or TRBD2 may be the D gene (5 bases each). CDR1 and CDR2 (germline): SGHNT, YENEEA. V lost 0 bases and J 3 bases, leaving 21 bases between the germline ends. The CDR3 has 18 amino acids. In DNA, the CDR3 is TGTGCCAGCAGCTTAGAATGGGACCGTCGGTTATTCGGCTACGAGCAGTACTTC. Its translation is CASSLEWDRRLFGYEQYF. The variable domain in full, completed from reference TRBV11-3 and TRBJ2-7, reads EAGVVQSPRYKIIEKKQPVAFWCNPISGHNTLYWYLQNLGQGPELLIRYENEEAVDDSQLPKDRFSAERLKGVDSTLKIQPAELGDSAVYLCASSLEWDRRLFGYEQYFGPGTRLTVT.

The V call is TRBV9, the J call TRBJ2-1; the D gene is possibly TRBD1 (5 bases). Germline CDR1 and CDR2: SGDLS and YYNGEE. V was pared by 2 bases and J by 7 bases, with 16 bases between. The CDR3 has 15 residues. The CDR3 is CASSVLEGVGNEQFF. The CDR3 coding sequence is TGTGCCAGCAGCGTCCTCGAAGGGGTGGGGAATGAGCAGTTCTTC.

V gene TRBV7-9 combines with J gene TRBJ2-2; a weak D match, TRBD1 (6 bases). V was trimmed by 5 bases and J by 7 bases, leaving 26 bases between them. There are 18 residues in the CDR3. CDR1 and CDR2 (germline): SEHNR, FQNEAQ (reference sequence). The CDR3 DNA sequence: TGTGCCAGCAGCCTCCCTCCGGGCAGGGGCCATCCAGGCGGGGAGCTGTTTTTT. It encodes CASSLPPGRGHPGGELFF.

This chain connects TRBV5-1 to TRBJ2-7; 9 nucleotides line up with TRBD2. Germline trimming cut 7 bases from V and 2 bases from J; bases unmatched to any gene: 7. In germline, CDR1 is SGHRS, CDR2 YFSETQ. This CDR3 region has 14 residues. CDR3 in amino acids: CASRTSELTYEQYF. Here the CDR3 DNA reads TGCGCCAGCCGGACTAGCGAATTAACCTACGAGCAGTACTTC.

The chain joins TRBV9 to TRBJ2-2, with D possibly matching TRBD1 (5 bases). Trimming shortened V by 4 bases and J by 7 bases, and 14 bases separated the two germline ends. The germline V gene encodes CDR1 SGDLS and CDR2 YYNGEE. The CDR3 is made up of 14 amino acids. Here the CDR3 DNA reads TGTGCCAGCAGCTACGGTGACAGTTTCGGGGAGCTGTTTTTT. Its protein is CASSYGDSFGELFF.

V and J are TRBV2 and TRBJ2-1; TRBD2 is a possible D gene (5 bases). The V gene lost 6 bases and the J gene lost 10 bases, with 13 bases spanning the gap. The CDR3 extends over 12 amino acids. Germline CDR1 SNHLY, CDR2 FYNNEI. The CDR3 bases are TGTGCCAGCAGCGAAAGGGAGAAGGAGCAGTTCTTC. This codes for CASSEREKEQFF.